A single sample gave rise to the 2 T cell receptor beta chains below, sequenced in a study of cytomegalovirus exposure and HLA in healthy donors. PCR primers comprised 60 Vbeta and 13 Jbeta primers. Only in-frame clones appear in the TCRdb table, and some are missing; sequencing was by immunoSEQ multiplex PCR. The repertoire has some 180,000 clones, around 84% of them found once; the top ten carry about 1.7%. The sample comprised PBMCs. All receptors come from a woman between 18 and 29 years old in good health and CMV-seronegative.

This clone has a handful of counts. The CDR3 spells CASSLVGGKNEKLFF. The CDR3 bases are TGTGCCAGCAGCTTGGTTGGGGGGAAGAATGAAAAACTGTTTTTT. The V call is TRBV5-4, the J call TRBJ1-4, with D perhaps TRBD1 (5 bases). This CDR3 is built from 15 residues. The germline V gene has CDR1 SGHNT and CDR2 YYREEE (reference sequence). V lost 0 bases and J 5 bases, leaving 11 bases between the germline ends.

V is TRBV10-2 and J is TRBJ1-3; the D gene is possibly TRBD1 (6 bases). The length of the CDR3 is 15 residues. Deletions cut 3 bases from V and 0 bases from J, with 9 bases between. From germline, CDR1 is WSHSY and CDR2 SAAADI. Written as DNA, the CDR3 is TGCGCCAGCAGTGAAGGGGGTAGCTCTGGAAACACCATATATTTT. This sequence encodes CASSEGGSSGNTIYF.